This TCR beta chain was sequenced during a study of blood T cell repertoires in COVID-19. This clone occurred once. Method: immunoSEQ multiplex PCR; TCRdb's copy keeps in-frame clones and lacks some. The sample holds 170,000 or so clones; over 80% are singletons and the top ten take roughly 2.8%. The TCR sequence derives from a woman aged 55 to 70 with acute or convalescent COVID-19. Sample: peripheral blood.

CDR3 loop: CASSIVGSGRDTEAFF. The CDR3 DNA reads as TGTGCCAGCAGCATCGTAGGGTCGGGGAGGGACACTGAAGCTTTCTTT. The V gene is TRBV7-9, the J gene TRBJ1-1; D ambiguous. Germline assignment: CDR1 SEHNR and CDR2 FQNEAQ (reference sequence). The V and J ends lost 5 bases and 3 bases respectively, with 19 bases between them. CDR3 length: 16 residues.